This TCR beta chain derives from a study of identical twins. Whole-study results and caveats: Conclusions rested on cross-sectional statistics rather than following the same donors.

Template switching supplied a universal primer site; unique molecular identifiers were carried on the cDNA. TCRdb passed the 5' RACE reads through MiXCR, listing each CDR3 protein once. The sample contains 1.5 million to 2 million distinct CDR3 sequences, less than 35% of which appear only once. The V and J ends lost 4 bases and 4 bases respectively, with 19 bases between them. Germline V CDR1 and CDR2: MNHNS, SASEGT. The CDR3 covers 16 residues. Healthy Caucasians were all of the donors. This clonotype occurred a few times. Its antigen remains unknown. V usage is TRBV6-1 and J usage is TRBJ1-1, with a weak D call TRBD1 (5 bases). The receptor's source is a newborn girl in good health. The sequenced sample consisted of cord blood. The CDR3 DNA follows: TGTGCCAGCAGTGTCCCGGGACGGGGTTATAGCACTGAAGCTTTCTTT. Amino acid sequence: CASSVPGRGYSTEAFF.